This entry concerns a single T cell receptor (beta chain). Its specificity is not known. CDR1 is KGHSH, CDR2 LQKENI, per germline. The CDR3 is 15 residues long. The V end lost 3 bases, the J end lost 7 bases, and 18 bases lay between the germline ends. Method: immunoSEQ multiplex PCR; TCRdb's copy keeps in-frame clones and lacks some. The table includes about 36,000 clones, 80% detected once. This sample is part of a study of a mutant IDH1 vaccine in newly diagnosed glioma. Looking at the study overall: Vaccine dosing followed radiotherapy by 4-6 weeks, or accompanied temozolomide cycles.

Overall study results and limits: Changes in top peripheral clonotypes did not appear linked to pseudoprogression.

Described time point: week 11, during vaccination. Topical imiquimod accompanied each vaccine dose, which consisted of 300 ug of mutant IDH1 20-mer peptide. New WHO grade 3 or 4 astrocytomas that were IDH1-mutant and ATRX-lost had been found in donors. V usage is TRBV18 and J usage is TRBJ1-1; perhaps TRBD1 as D (5 bases). Sequencing used peripheral blood mononuclear cells (PBMCs), obtained from a glioma patient whose treatment included an IDH1 peptide vaccine. The sequence was obtained from a woman aged 25 to 39 with glioma. Some clones in this sample may be carry-over from other donors' samples. The CDR3 here is CASSPLRGGRREAFF. The CDR3 DNA sequence: TGTGCCAGCTCACCCCTGCGGGGGGGACGGCGTGAAGCTTTCTTT.